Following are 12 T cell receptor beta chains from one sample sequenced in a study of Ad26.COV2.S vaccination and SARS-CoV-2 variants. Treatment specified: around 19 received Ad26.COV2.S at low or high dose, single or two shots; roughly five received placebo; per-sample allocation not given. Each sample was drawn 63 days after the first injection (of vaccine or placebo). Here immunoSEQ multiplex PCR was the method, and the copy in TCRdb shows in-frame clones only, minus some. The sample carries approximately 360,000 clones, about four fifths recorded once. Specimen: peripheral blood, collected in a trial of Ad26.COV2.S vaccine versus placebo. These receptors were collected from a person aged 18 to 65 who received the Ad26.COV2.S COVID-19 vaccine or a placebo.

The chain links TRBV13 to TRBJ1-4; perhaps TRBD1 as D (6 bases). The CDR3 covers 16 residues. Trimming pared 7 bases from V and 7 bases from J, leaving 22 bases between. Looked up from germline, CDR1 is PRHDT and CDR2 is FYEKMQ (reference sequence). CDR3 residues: CASTRLTGGAGEKLFF. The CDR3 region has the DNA TGTGCCAGCACCCGACTCACGGGGGGGGCAGGTGAAAAACTGTTTTTT.

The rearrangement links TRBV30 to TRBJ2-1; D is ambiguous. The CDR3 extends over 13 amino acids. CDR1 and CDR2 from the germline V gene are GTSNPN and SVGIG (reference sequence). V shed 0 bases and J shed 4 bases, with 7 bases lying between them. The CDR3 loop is CAWSVQQYNEQFF. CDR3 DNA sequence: TGTGCCTGGAGTGTACAACAATACAATGAGCAGTTCTTC.

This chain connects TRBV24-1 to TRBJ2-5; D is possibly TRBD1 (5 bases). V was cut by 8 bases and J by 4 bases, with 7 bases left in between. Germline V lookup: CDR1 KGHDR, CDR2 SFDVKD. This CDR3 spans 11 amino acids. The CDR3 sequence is CATIGVETQYF. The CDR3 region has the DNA TGTGCCACCATAGGGGTAGAGACCCAGTACTTC.

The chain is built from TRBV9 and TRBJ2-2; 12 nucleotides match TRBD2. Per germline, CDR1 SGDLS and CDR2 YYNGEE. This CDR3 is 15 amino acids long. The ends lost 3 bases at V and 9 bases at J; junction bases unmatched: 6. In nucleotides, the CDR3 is TGTGCCAGCAGCGGAGGACTAGCGGGGACCAGGGAGCTGTTTTTT. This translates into CASSGGLAGTRELFF.

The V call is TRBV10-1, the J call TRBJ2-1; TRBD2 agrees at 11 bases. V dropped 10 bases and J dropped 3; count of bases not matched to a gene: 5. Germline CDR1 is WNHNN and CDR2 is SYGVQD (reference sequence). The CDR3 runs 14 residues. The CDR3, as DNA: TGCGCCATCGCCGGGACTAGCGGCTACAATGAGCAGTTCTTC. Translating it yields CAIAGTSGYNEQFF.

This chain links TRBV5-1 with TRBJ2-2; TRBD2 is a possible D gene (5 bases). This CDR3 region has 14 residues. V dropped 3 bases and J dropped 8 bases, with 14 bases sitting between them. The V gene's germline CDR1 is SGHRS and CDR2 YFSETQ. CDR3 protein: CASSSSTDAGELFF. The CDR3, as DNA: TGCGCCAGCAGCTCTAGCACGGATGCTGGGGAGCTGTTTTTT.

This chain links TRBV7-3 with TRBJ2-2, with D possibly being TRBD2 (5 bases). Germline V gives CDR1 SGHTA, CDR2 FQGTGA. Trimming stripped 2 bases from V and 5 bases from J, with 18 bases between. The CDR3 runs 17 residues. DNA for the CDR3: TGTGCCAGCAGCTTAGAGTCTGGGCGGGTTGGGACCGGGGAGCTGTTTTTT. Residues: CASSLESGRVGTGELFF.

CDR3 DNA: TGTGCCAGCAGGAACGAGGGGTCCACTGAAGCTTTCTTT. Translating gives CASRNEGSTEAFF. The chain has TRBV6-5 and TRBJ1-1; a weak D match, TRBD1 (5 bases). Germline V gives CDR1 MNHEY, CDR2 SVGAGI. Trimming left V 6 bases short and J 4 bases short, with 12 bases between. CDR3 length: 13 amino acids.

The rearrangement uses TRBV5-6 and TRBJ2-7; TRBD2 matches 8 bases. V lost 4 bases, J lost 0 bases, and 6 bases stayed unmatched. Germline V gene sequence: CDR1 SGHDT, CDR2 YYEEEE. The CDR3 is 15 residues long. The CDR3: CASSEIAGSSYEQYF. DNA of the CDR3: TGTGCCAGCAGCGAAATAGCGGGAAGCTCCTACGAGCAGTACTTC.

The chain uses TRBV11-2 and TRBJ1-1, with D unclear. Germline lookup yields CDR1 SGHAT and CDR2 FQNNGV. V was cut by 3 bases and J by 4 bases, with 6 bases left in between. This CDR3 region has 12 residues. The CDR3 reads CASSFLGTEAFF. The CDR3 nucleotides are TGTGCCAGCAGCTTTCTGGGCACTGAAGCTTTCTTT.

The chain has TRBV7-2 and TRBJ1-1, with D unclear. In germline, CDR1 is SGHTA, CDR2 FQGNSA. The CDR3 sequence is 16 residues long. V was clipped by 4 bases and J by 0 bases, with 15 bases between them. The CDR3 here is CASSSPTRSLNTEAFF. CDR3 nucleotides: TGTGCCAGCAGCTCCCCGACACGGAGCCTGAACACTGAAGCTTTCTTT. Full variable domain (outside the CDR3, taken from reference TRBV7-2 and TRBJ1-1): GAGVSQSPSNKVTEKGKDVELRCDPISGHTALYWYRQSLGQGLEFLIYFQGNSAPDKSGLPSDRFSAERTGGSVSTLTIQRTQQEDSAVYLCASSSPTRSLNTEAFFGQGTRLTVV.

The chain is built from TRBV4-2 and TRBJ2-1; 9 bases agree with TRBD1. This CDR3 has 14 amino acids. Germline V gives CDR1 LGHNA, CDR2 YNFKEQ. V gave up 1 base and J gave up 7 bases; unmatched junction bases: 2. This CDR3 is CASSQGTGENEQFF. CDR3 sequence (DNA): TGTGCCAGCAGCCAAGGGACAGGGGAGAATGAGCAGTTCTTC.